One and the same sample provided the 15 T cell receptor beta chains below, sequenced in a study of neurological immune-mediated disorders. TCRdb reprocessed the 5' RACE reads with MiXCR, giving one entry per CDR3 protein. The table lists around 33,000 distinct CDR3 sequences, roughly a quarter of them singletons, with around 27% in the top ten. Material: CD4+ T cells from blood. Receptors originate from a man between 45 and 60 years old with HTLV-1-associated myelopathy (HAM/TSP).

This clonotype occurred many times. The chain is built from TRBV20-1 and TRBJ2-4; 15 bases are a match to TRBD2. Germline CDR1 reads DFQATT; CDR2 reads SNEGSKA (reference sequence). The CDR3 runs to 17 residues. V lost 5 bases to trimming and J lost 0 bases; unmatched junction nucleotides: 5. CDR3 coding DNA: TGCAGTGCTGGACTAGCGGGGGGGCCCGGAGCCAAAAACATTCAGTACTTC. Amino acid sequence: CSAGLAGGPGAKNIQYF.

This clonotype has ten or more counts. The chain is built from TRBV20-1 and TRBJ2-7, with 9 bases that match TRBD1. This CDR3 is 12 amino acids long. The junction had 9 bases not matched to a gene; V was cut back by 4 bases and J by 11 bases. The V gene's germline CDR1 is DFQATT and CDR2 SNEGSKA (reference sequence). CDR3 residues: CSATGTGRGKYF. The DNA of the CDR3 is TGCAGTGCTACCGGGACAGGGAGGGGGAAGTACTTC.

J is TRBJ2-1 and V is TRBV20-1, with D perhaps TRBD1 (6 bases). V was shortened by 6 bases and J by 0 bases, with 15 bases between the two germline ends. CDR3 size: 15 residues. CDR1 is DFQATT and CDR2 is SNEGSKA in the germline V gene (reference sequence). The CDR3 DNA reads TGCAGTGCCCTAAGGGACAACTACTCCTACAATGAGCAGTTCTTC. As protein: CSALRDNYSYNEQFF.

This clonotype was observed many times. The V call is TRBV20-1, the J call TRBJ2-7, with TRBD1 as a possible D gene (5 bases). V lost 0 bases and J lost 0, with 9 bases in between. The CDR3 extends over 14 amino acids. Germline CDR1 and CDR2: DFQATT and SNEGSKA (reference sequence). CDR3 sequence: CSARDRQYSYEQYF. The CDR3 region has the DNA TGCAGTGCTAGAGATCGACAGTACTCCTACGAGCAGTACTTC.

The rearrangement links TRBV5-1 to TRBJ1-5; no clear D. The CDR3 is 14 amino acids. Trimming removed 0 bases at V and 8 bases at J, with 12 bases between. From germline, CDR1 is SGHRS and CDR2 YFSETQ. CDR3 amino acids: CASSLAAGVEPQHF. The CDR3 nucleotides are TGCGCCAGCAGCTTGGCGGCAGGTGTTGAGCCCCAGCATTTT.

This clonotype was recorded many times. The chain couples TRBV18 to TRBJ1-5, with a tentative D call TRBD1 (5 bases). CDR1 is KGHSH and CDR2 is LQKENI in the germline V gene. Deletions cut 0 bases from V and 7 bases from J, with 19 bases between. The CDR3 length is 17 residues. CDR3 DNA sequence: TGTGCCAGCTCACCACCCGGGACCCCGGAGGTTCGGCAGCCCCAGCATTTT. Translation: CASSPPGTPEVRQPQHF.

This clonotype appeared many times. The rearrangement links TRBV5-6 to TRBJ2-3; D is ambiguous. CDR1 is SGHDT and CDR2 is YYEEEE in the germline V gene. CDR3 length equals 13 residues. Trimming shortened V by 1 base and J by 1 base, and 4 bases separated the two germline ends. As DNA, the CDR3 is TGTGCCAGCAGCTTGATAGGCACAGATACGCAGTATTTT. This sequence encodes CASSLIGTDTQYF.

This clonotype occurred many times. The chain employs TRBV2 and TRBJ2-2, with 10 bases fitting TRBD1. The CDR3 is made up of 15 amino acids. The V and J ends lost 4 bases and 5 bases, in that order; junction bases with no gene match: 4. Germline V gives CDR1 SNHLY, CDR2 FYNNEI. The CDR3 DNA reads as TGTGCCAGCAGTGGCGACAGGGGGCGGACCGGGGAGCTGTTTTTT. Encoded protein: CASSGDRGRTGELFF.

The chain links TRBV11-2 to TRBJ2-1, with a weak D call TRBD2 (5 bases). The V end was cut by 7 bases, the J end by 6 bases, with 19 bases between. CDR3 size: 15 residues. The germline V gene has CDR1 SGHAT and CDR2 FQNNGV. The CDR3 sequence: CASNPSRGMGNEQFF. The CDR3 coding sequence is TGTGCCAGCAACCCGTCCCGAGGGATGGGCAATGAGCAGTTCTTC.

The chain is built from TRBV3-1 and TRBJ1-1; possible D gene TRBD1, 5 bases. Trimming removed 8 bases from V and 5 bases from J, with 18 bases in between. CDR3 length equals 14 residues. CDR1 is LGHDT, CDR2 YNNKEL, per germline (reference sequence). CDR3 amino acids: CASGDAGVNTEAFF. CDR3 DNA: TGTGCCAGCGGGGACGCAGGTGTAAATACTGAAGCTTTCTTT.

This clonotype was found many times. This chain joins TRBV7-2 and TRBJ2-7; D gene ambiguous. Germline lookup yields CDR1 SGHTA and CDR2 FQGNSA. The CDR3 is 14 residues long. V shed 1 base and J shed 5 bases, with 12 bases lying between them. The CDR3 reads CASSLGGFTNEQYF. CDR3 coding DNA: TGTGCCAGCAGCTTAGGGGGATTTACCAACGAGCAGTACTTC.

This clonotype occurred many times. V gene TRBV20-1 combines with J gene TRBJ2-5; tentative D call: TRBD1 (5 bases). The germline V gene has CDR1 DFQATT and CDR2 SNEGSKA (reference sequence). V lost 3 bases and J lost 7, with 15 bases in between. The CDR3 sequence is 13 residues long. The CDR3 DNA is TGCAGTGCTAGGGGGCGAGAGACGGCGACCCAGTACTTC. As protein: CSARGRETATQYF.

This clonotype was seen ten or more times. This chain joins TRBV7-2 and TRBJ1-6; D is unclear. CDR1 SGHTA and CDR2 FQGNSA come from the germline V gene. This CDR3 has 13 amino acids. With 3 bases removed from V and 14 bases from J, the gap between germline ends came to 14 bases. The chain's CDR3 is CASSFGRLEALHF. CDR3 nucleotide sequence: TGTGCCAGCAGCTTTGGACGATTGGAGGCCCTCCACTTT.

This clonotype has a single count. One junction end disagrees with the germline gene, perhaps due to a read error. The chain has TRBV5-1 and TRBJ2-7, with unresolved D. Germline CDR1 is SGHRS and CDR2 is YFSETQ. CDR3 length equals 14 residues. The CDR3: CASRLVVHPYEQYF. CDR3 nucleotides: TGCGCCAGCAGATTGGTAGTACATCCCTACGAGCAGTACTTC.

Ten or more counts support this clonotype. CDR3 loop: CASSARMTGGTNSPLHF. The DNA for the CDR3 is TGTGCCAGCAGCGCCCGGATGACAGGGGGTACTAATTCACCCCTCCACTTT. The rearrangement links TRBV9 to TRBJ1-6; 9 bases map to TRBD1. In germline, CDR1 is SGDLS, CDR2 YYNGEE. Unmatched junction bases numbered 10, after V lost 3 bases and J lost 6 bases. CDR3 length: 17 residues.